The 21 T cell receptor beta chains below were found in one sample sequenced in a study of blood T cells in healthy people across ages. Primed by a sample-barcoded 5' primer and a J-beta primer mix, a second PCR proceeded for about 6 to 11 cycles. TCRdb re-called the 5' RACE reads through MiXCR, storing one row per CDR3 protein. The sample contains under 2,000,000 distinct CDR3 sequences, less than 50% of which appear only once. The sequenced sample consisted of blood. These receptors were collected from a woman aged 40 to 55 in good health.

This clonotype appeared a few times. This chain joins TRBV29-1 and TRBJ2-7; TRBD1 is a possible D gene (6 bases). Trimming pared 6 bases from V and 2 bases from J, leaving 14 bases between. Germline V gene data show CDR1 as SQVTM and CDR2 as ANQGSEA. The CDR3 contains 13 residues. DNA of the CDR3: TGCAGCGTGGGCAGGGGATTGGCCTACGAGCAGTACTTC. Encoded protein: CSVGRGLAYEQYF.

CDR3 in DNA: TGTGCCAGCAGTTTAAGAAATAACTATGGCTACACCTTC. Amino acid sequence: CASSLRNNYGYTF. The V and J genes are TRBV28 and TRBJ1-2; D is ambiguous. This CDR3 is 13 amino acids long. From germline, CDR1 is MDHEN and CDR2 SYDVKM. V lost 2 bases and J lost 1, with 5 bases in between.

This clonotype was seen a few times. The chain combines TRBV27 with TRBJ2-7; D is unclear. V shed 4 bases and J shed 0 bases, with 10 bases lying between them. Germline V gene lookup returns CDR1 MNHEY and CDR2 SMNVEV (reference sequence). The CDR3 has 14 amino acids. CDR3 nucleotides: TGTGCCAGCAGTTCGTCAGTTAACTCCTACGAGCAGTACTTC. Residues: CASSSSVNSYEQYF.

The chain employs TRBV2 and TRBJ1-3; D gene ambiguous. Germline V gene data show CDR1 as SNHLY and CDR2 as FYNNEI. The CDR3 length is 15 residues. Trimming left V 1 base short and J 1 base short, with 8 bases between. The CDR3 nucleotides read TGTGCCAGCAGTGAAGACGGCGCGTCTGGAAACACCATATATTTT. This encodes CASSEDGASGNTIYF.

This clonotype was counted between two and nine times. The chain uses TRBV4-1 and TRBJ2-3; 7 bases are shared with TRBD1. The ends lost 4 bases at V and 6 bases at J; junction bases unmatched: 13. The CDR3 has 16 amino acids. In germline, CDR1 is MGHRA, CDR2 YSYEKL. The CDR3 loop is CASSLIYGTVLDTQYF. DNA of the CDR3: TGCGCCAGCAGCCTCATTTACGGGACAGTCTTGGATACGCAGTATTTT.

The chain recombines TRBV4-1 with TRBJ2-5, with 7 positions matching TRBD2. Germline CDR1 reads MGHRA; CDR2 reads YSYEKL. V dropped 8 bases and J dropped 5; count of bases not matched to a gene: 17. The CDR3 extends over 16 amino acids. In DNA form, the CDR3 reads TGCGCCAGCCCGACTGCAGCGTGGGGGGGGTTGGAGACCCAGTACTTC. Protein: CASPTAAWGGLETQYF.

This chain links TRBV6-5 with TRBJ1-4; 10 nucleotides line up with TRBD1. V lost 4 bases to trimming and J lost 6 bases; unmatched junction nucleotides: 5. CDR1 is MNHEY, CDR2 SVGAGI, per germline. There are 15 residues in the CDR3. The CDR3 loop reads CASSWGQGKDEKLFF. CDR3 nucleotides: TGTGCCAGCAGTTGGGGACAGGGGAAAGATGAAAAACTGTTTTTT.

This chain uses TRBV3-1 with TRBJ2-1; TRBD2 might be the D (5 bases). Trimming shortened V by 4 bases and J by 8 bases, and 12 bases separated the two germline ends. Per germline, CDR1 LGHDT and CDR2 YNNKEL (reference sequence). This CDR3 has 13 residues. The CDR3 DNA reads TGTGCCAGCAGCCCCGGGGTGGGGTATGAGCAGTTCTTC. Its protein product is CASSPGVGYEQFF.

This clonotype was observed a handful of times. The chain combines TRBV7-8 with TRBJ1-2; TRBD1 might be the D (6 bases). CDR1 is SGHVS and CDR2 is FQNEAQ in the germline V gene. Trimming took 3 bases from V and 4 from J, leaving 15 bases between them. CDR3 length: 15 residues. The CDR3 sequence: CASSLTHGTSYGYTF. The CDR3, as DNA: TGTGCCAGCAGCTTGACTCACGGGACATCCTATGGCTACACCTTC.

The J gene is TRBJ1-6, the V gene TRBV4-3; 7 positions agree with TRBD1. V was clipped by 2 bases and J by 5 bases; unmatched bases: 3. Germline lookup yields CDR1 LGHNA and CDR2 YSLEER. The CDR3 runs 15 residues. The CDR3 reads CASSQLDRDNSPLHF. The CDR3 coding sequence is TGCGCCAGCAGCCAATTAGACAGGGATAATTCACCCCTCCACTTT.

This clonotype has more than one count but fewer than ten. The chain recombines TRBV18 with TRBJ1-2; no firm D call. CDR3 length: 14 amino acids. CDR1 and CDR2 (germline): KGHSH, LQKENI. The ends were cut back, 3 bases at V and 2 bases at J, with 10 bases in the middle. This CDR3 is CASSPGPLNYGYTF. The CDR3 nucleotides read TGTGCCAGCTCACCCGGACCTCTAAACTATGGCTACACCTTC.

This clonotype was counted between two and nine times. CDR3 sequence reads: CASSLAAGSSTNEQFF. The DNA of the CDR3 is TGTGCCAGCAGTTTAGCGGCAGGCTCATCAACCAATGAGCAGTTCTTC. V usage is TRBV12-3 or TRBV12-4 and J usage is TRBJ2-1, with no clear D. Trimming pared 0 bases from V and 6 bases from J, leaving 15 bases between. The CDR3 consists of 16 residues.

This clonotype occurred a few times. The rearrangement joins TRBV2 to TRBJ2-7; 7 bases are a match to TRBD1. V trimming: 6 bases; J trimming: 0 bases; junction bases outside the gene matches: 8. Germline V gene sequence: CDR1 SNHLY, CDR2 FYNNEI. This CDR3 has 15 amino acids. The DNA for the CDR3 is TGTGCCAGCAGGGCGGACAGGATTAGCTCCTACGAGCAGTACTTC. This sequence encodes CASRADRISSYEQYF.

The chain carries TRBV24-1 and TRBJ2-7, with D maybe TRBD2 (5 bases). V gave up 2 bases and J gave up 0 bases, with 10 bases separating them. This CDR3 is built from 15 residues. Germline V CDR1 and CDR2: KGHDR, SFDVKD. The CDR3 nucleotides read TGTGCCACCAGTGATTCTGGCAGCGGCTCCTACGAGCAGTACTTC. Protein product: CATSDSGSGSYEQYF.

This sequence joins TRBV20-1 and TRBJ1-1; no reliable D call. With 5 bases removed from V and 11 bases from J, the gap between germline ends came to 12 bases. Germline CDR1 and CDR2: DFQATT and SNEGSKA (reference sequence). The CDR3 consists of 10 residues. CDR3 residues: CSARRVDAFF. CDR3 nucleotides: TGCAGTGCTCGGAGGGTGGATGCTTTCTTT.

The table lists this clonotype with many counts. At one end the junction does not follow the germline gene, possibly because of a read error. The chain carries TRBV27 and TRBJ2-3; no firm D call. This CDR3 contains 13 residues. Germline V gene data show CDR1 as MNHEY and CDR2 as SMNVEV (reference sequence). The CDR3 is CASSLIGTDTQYF. In DNA, the CDR3 is TGCGCCAGCAGCCTTATAGGCACAGATACGCAGTATTTT.

The chain has TRBV14 and TRBJ1-2; D call uncertain. With 4 bases removed from V and 4 bases from J, the gap between germline ends came to 10 bases. The germline CDR1 and CDR2 sequences are SGHDN and FVKESK. The CDR3 runs to 13 residues. CDR3 in DNA: TGTGCCAGCAGCCCAGGCGCTTTCTATGGCTACACCTTC. Encoded protein: CASSPGAFYGYTF.

The chain recombines TRBV28 with TRBJ1-2; perhaps TRBD1 as D (6 bases). Germline CDR1 and CDR2: MDHEN and SYDVKM. This CDR3 contains 17 residues. V shed 7 bases and J shed 4 bases, with 25 bases lying between them. The CDR3 nucleotides are TGTGCCAGCATTACGCAGGGGACCCTACTGGGCGGCTATGGCTACACCTTC. This translates into CASITQGTLLGGYGYTF.

This sequence joins TRBV20-1 and TRBJ2-3, with 12 bases aligning to TRBD2. The V gene end was trimmed by 0 bases and the J gene end by 3 bases; junction bases not matched to a gene: 13. The germline gives CDR1 DFQATT, CDR2 SNEGSKA (reference sequence). The CDR3 sequence is 19 residues long. CDR3 region: CSARDPELAGGIWTDTQYF. In DNA form, the CDR3 reads TGCAGTGCTAGAGATCCGGAACTAGCGGGGGGAATATGGACAGATACGCAGTATTTT.

The genes are TRBV6-2 or TRBV6-3 and TRBJ2-3; D is possibly TRBD1 (6 bases). With 0 bases removed from V and 6 bases from J, the gap between germline ends came to 13 bases. CDR3 length equals 15 residues. Germline V gene sequence: CDR1 MNHEY, CDR2 SVGEGT. The CDR3 nucleotides are TGTGCCAGCAGTTACTCGACAGGACCATCGGATACGCAGTATTTT. This gives the protein CASSYSTGPSDTQYF.

This clonotype was counted a few times. V and J are TRBV24-1 and TRBJ2-1; possible D gene TRBD1, 5 bases. CDR3 length equals 11 residues. Germline lookup yields CDR1 KGHDR and CDR2 SFDVKD. V dropped 3 bases and J dropped 11 bases, with 7 bases sitting between them. The DNA of the CDR3 is TGTGCCACCAGTGATCGACAGCAGCAGTTCTTC. The encoded protein is CATSDRQQQFF.